A single sample gave rise to the 3 T cell receptor beta chains below, sequenced in a study of tumor-infiltrating lymphocytes in localized non-small cell lung cancer. The protocol was immunoSEQ multiplex PCR, while the TCRdb copy is restricted to in-frame clones and leaves out a portion. The sample holds some 6,700 clones, roughly 70% seen once. Sequenced input: lung tumor tissue. The receptors here all came from a human donor with non-small cell lung cancer.

This clone counts as medium-sized. V gene TRBV2 combines with J gene TRBJ2-7; 10 bases line up with TRBD1. The germline V gene has CDR1 SNHLY and CDR2 FYNNEI. The CDR3 loop spans 14 amino acids. V shed 3 bases and J 2 bases; nucleotides not matched to a gene: 1. The CDR3 coding sequence is TGTGCCAGCAGTGACGGACAGGGGGCCTACGAGCAGTACTTC. Protein sequence: CASSDGQGAYEQYF.

This chain connects TRBV19 to TRBJ2-3; D might be TRBD2 (6 bases). Germline CDR1 is LNHDA and CDR2 is SQIVND (reference sequence). Trimming removed 3 bases at V and 2 bases at J, with 15 bases between. This CDR3 is 16 amino acids long. In DNA form, the CDR3 reads TGTGCCAGTAGTATCGCCCGGGGGAGCTTCACAGATACGCAGTATTTT. Protein: CASSIARGSFTDTQYF.

CDR3 region: CASSQRRGSGYGYTF. CDR3 nucleotides: TGCGCCAGCAGCCAGCGCAGGGGGTCGGGGTATGGCTACACCTTC. This sequence joins TRBV4-1 and TRBJ1-2; TRBD1 agrees at 7 bases. There are 15 residues in the CDR3. V lost 3 bases, J lost 5 bases, and 9 bases stayed unmatched. The germline V gene has CDR1 MGHRA and CDR2 YSYEKL.